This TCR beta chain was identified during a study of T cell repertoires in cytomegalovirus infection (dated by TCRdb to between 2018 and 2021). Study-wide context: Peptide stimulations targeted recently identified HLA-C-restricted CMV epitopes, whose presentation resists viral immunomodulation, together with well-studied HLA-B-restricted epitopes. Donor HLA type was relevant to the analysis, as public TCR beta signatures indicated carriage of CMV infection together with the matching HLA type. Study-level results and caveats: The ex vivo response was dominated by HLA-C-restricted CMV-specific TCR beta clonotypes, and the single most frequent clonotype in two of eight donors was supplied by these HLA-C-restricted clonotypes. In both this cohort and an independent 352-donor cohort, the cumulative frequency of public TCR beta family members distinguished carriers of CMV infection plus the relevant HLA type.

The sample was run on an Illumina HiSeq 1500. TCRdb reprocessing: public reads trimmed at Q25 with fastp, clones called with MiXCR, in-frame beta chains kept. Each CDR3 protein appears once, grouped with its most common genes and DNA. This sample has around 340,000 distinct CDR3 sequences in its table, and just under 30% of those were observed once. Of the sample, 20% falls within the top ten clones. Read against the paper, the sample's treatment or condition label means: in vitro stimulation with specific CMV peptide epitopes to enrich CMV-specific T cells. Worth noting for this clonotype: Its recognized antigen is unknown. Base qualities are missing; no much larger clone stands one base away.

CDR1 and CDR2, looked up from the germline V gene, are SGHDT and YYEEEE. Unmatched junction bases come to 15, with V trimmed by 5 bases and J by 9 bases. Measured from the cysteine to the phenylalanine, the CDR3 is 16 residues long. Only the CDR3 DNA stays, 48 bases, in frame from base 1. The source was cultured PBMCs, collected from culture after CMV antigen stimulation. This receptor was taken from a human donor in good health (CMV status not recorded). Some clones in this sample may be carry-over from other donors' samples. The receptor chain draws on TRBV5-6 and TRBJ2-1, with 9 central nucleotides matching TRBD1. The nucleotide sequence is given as TGTGCCAGCAGGGAACCGGGACAGGGCAAGTTTGGTGAGCAGTTCTTC. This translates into CASREPGQGKFGEQFF.